The 8 T cell receptor beta chains below were found in one sample sequenced in a study of blood T cells in healthy people across ages (dated by TCRdb to between 2014 and 2017). The library came from 5' RACE. The sample was run on an Illumina HiSeq 2500. A second PCR of about 6 to 11 cycles was performed with a sample-barcoded 5' primer and a J-beta primer mix. In TCRdb, the public reads were trimmed at Q25 with fastp and aligned with MiXCR, with productive beta chains retained. Identical CDR3 proteins give one entry, which carries the most common genes and DNA. The sample contains approximately 1.5 million distinct CDR3 sequences, almost 35% of them found a single time. The top ten hold 11% of the sample. Source material: blood. The receptors stem from a woman in her 30s in good health.

This clonotype turned up a few times. The junction departs from the called germline gene at one end, perhaps through a read error. This sequence joins TRBV5-4 and TRBJ2-6, with unresolved D. There are 14 residues in the CDR3. Germline V gene sequence: CDR1 SGHNT, CDR2 YYREEE (reference sequence). The DNA of the CDR3 is TGTGCCAGCAGCCCCCCATCTGAGGCCAACGTCCTGACTTTC. Translating gives CASSPPSEANVLTF.

Many counts were recorded for this clonotype. This chain links TRBV7-2 with TRBJ1-2, with no clear D. The CDR3 extends over 16 amino acids. Trimming stripped 5 bases from V and 5 bases from J, with 21 bases between. From germline, CDR1 is SGHTA and CDR2 FQGNSA. CDR3 sequence reads: CASSPAGGADWYGYTF. CDR3 nucleotides: TGTGCCAGCAGCCCAGCGGGCGGTGCCGATTGGTATGGCTACACCTTC.

V gene TRBV6-6 combines with J gene TRBJ1-1; TRBD1 might be the D (5 bases). CDR1 and CDR2 from the germline V gene are MNHNY and SVGAGI (reference sequence). This CDR3 contains 13 residues. V lost 3 bases, J lost 8 bases, and 13 bases lay in between. CDR3 sequence: CASSYSARGEAFF. For the CDR3, the DNA is TGTGCCAGCAGTTATAGCGCTAGGGGAGAAGCTTTCTTT.

Comments on this clonotype: This clone may be a read error of a much larger clone one base away. The gene calls are TRBV12-3 or TRBV12-4 and TRBJ2-7; 9 bases align to TRBD2. V was clipped by 4 bases and J by 3 bases; unmatched bases: 4. The CDR3 has 14 amino acids. The CDR3 region is CASSSTSGCYEQYF. CDR3 DNA sequence: TGTGCCAGCAGTTCCACTAGCGGGTGCTACGAGCAGTACTTC.

The genes are TRBV9 and TRBJ2-7, with 8 bases fitting TRBD2. TRBJ2-5 explains the end of the DNA better; the J call may be wrong. CDR1 SGDLS and CDR2 YYNGEE come from the germline V gene. The CDR3 totals 16 residues. The CDR3 loop reads CASSVDSRGAGETQYF. The CDR3 DNA sequence: TGTGCCAGCAGCGTAGACTCGCGGGGGGCCGGCGAGACCCAGTACTTC.

The table lists this clonotype with a few counts. The chain joins TRBV11-3 to TRBJ1-1; D unresolved. Trimming removed 3 bases from V and 0 bases from J, with 11 bases in between. This CDR3 is built from 15 residues. Germline CDR1 is SGHNT and CDR2 is YENEEA. This chain's CDR3 is CASSFSGDMNTEAFF. The CDR3 DNA follows: TGTGCCAGCAGCTTCTCAGGTGACATGAACACTGAAGCTTTCTTT.

The chain couples TRBV6-5 to TRBJ1-2; D unclear. Trimming pared 5 bases from V and 4 bases from J, leaving 14 bases between. CDR1 and CDR2 (germline): MNHEY, SVGAGI. This CDR3 contains 14 residues. The CDR3 protein is CASSPYEVGYGYTF. The CDR3 DNA is TGTGCCAGCAGTCCCTACGAGGTCGGCTATGGCTACACCTTC.

This rearrangement joins TRBV20-1 to TRBJ1-4, with 7 bases that match TRBD1. CDR3 length: 17 residues. J was trimmed by 0 bases and V by 5 bases; bases with no gene match: 12. Per germline, CDR1 DFQATT and CDR2 SNEGSKA (reference sequence). CDR3 loop: CSARGTVHYATNEKLFF. For the CDR3, the DNA is TGCAGTGCTCGTGGGACAGTCCACTATGCAACTAATGAAAAACTGTTTTTT.